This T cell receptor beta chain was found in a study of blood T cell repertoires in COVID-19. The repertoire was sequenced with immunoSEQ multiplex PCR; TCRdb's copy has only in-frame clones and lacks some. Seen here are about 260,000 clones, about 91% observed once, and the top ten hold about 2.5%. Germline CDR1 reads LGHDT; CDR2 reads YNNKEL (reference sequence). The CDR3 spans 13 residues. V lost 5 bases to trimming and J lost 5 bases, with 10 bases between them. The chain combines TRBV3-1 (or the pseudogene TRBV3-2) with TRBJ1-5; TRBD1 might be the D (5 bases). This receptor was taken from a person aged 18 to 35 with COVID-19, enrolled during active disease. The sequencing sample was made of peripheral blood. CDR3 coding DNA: TGTGCCAGCAGCGACCTCAGGGATCAGCCCCAGCATTTT. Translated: CASSDLRDQPQHF.